Following are 25 T cell receptor beta chains from one sample sequenced in a study of blood T cell repertoires in COVID-19. TCRdb keeps only in-frame clones here, not all; method: immunoSEQ multiplex PCR. The data hold some 390,000 clones, with roughly 90% observed a single time. Sequenced material: PBMCs or T cells enriched from blood (not recorded which). The receptor set was obtained from a woman aged 25 to 45 who had recovered from COVID-19.

The chain joins TRBV18 to TRBJ2-7; D possibly corresponds to TRBD1 (6 bases). Between the trimmed V and J ends, which lost 3 bases and 4 bases, there was a span of 13 bases. The length of the CDR3 is 14 residues. Germline V gene lookup returns CDR1 KGHSH and CDR2 LQKENI. The chain's CDR3 is CASSPRGQPYEQYF. Here the CDR3 DNA reads TGTGCCAGCTCACCGCGAGGACAGCCATACGAGCAGTACTTC.

This clone was recorded only once. This chain uses TRBV9 with TRBJ2-1; 10 positions match TRBD2. Unmatched junction bases numbered 6, after V lost 0 bases and J lost 9 bases. CDR3 size: 15 residues. CDR1 and CDR2 (germline): SGDLS, YYNGEE. The CDR3 sequence is CASSVVERGGGEQFF. The CDR3 nucleotides are TGTGCCAGCAGCGTAGTGGAGCGGGGGGGAGGTGAGCAGTTCTTC.

The rearrangement joins TRBV28 to TRBJ1-1; 7 bases are a match to TRBD1. Germline CDR1 is MDHEN and CDR2 is SYDVKM. Germline trimming cut 10 bases from V and 11 bases from J; bases unmatched to any gene: 16. This CDR3 comprises 13 residues. CDR3 in amino acids: CATRTGAKWMAFF. For the CDR3, the DNA is TGTGCCACTCGAACAGGGGCCAAATGGATGGCTTTCTTT.

The gene calls are TRBV6-5 and TRBJ2-3; TRBD2 is a possible D gene (6 bases). This CDR3 has 15 amino acids. V was shortened by 6 bases and J by 6 bases, with 19 bases between the two germline ends. Per the germline V gene, CDR1 is MNHEY and CDR2 is SVGAGI. The CDR3 sequence is CASSPPGLNRDTQYF. The DNA for the CDR3 is TGTGCCAGCAGCCCCCCGGGACTCAACAGGGATACGCAGTATTTT.

About this clone: Other DNA sequences in the same sample also yield this CDR3. The rearrangement uses TRBV28 and TRBJ2-7; TRBD1 aligns across 8 bases. There are 12 residues in the CDR3. The germline gives CDR1 MDHEN, CDR2 SYDVKM. The junction had 0 bases not matched to a gene; V was cut back by 4 bases and J by 4 bases. CDR3 protein: CASSYRGYEQYF. In DNA form, the CDR3 reads TGTGCCAGCAGTTACAGGGGGTACGAGCAGTACTTC.

The chain combines TRBV21-1 with TRBJ1-1. TRBV21-1 is a pseudogene segment. The CDR3 has 17 amino acids. CDR3 DNA: TGTGCCAGCAGCAAAACGGTCGCGGGGGCCCCGAACACTGAAGCTTTCTTT. It yields the protein CASSKTVAGAPNTEAFF.

This clone was observed a handful of times. The V call is TRBV7-8, the J call TRBJ1-5; the match to TRBD1 covers 10 bases. Germline CDR1 is SGHVS and CDR2 is FQNEAQ. V lost 3 bases and J lost 6; bases outside the gene matches: 2. The CDR3 runs 14 residues. Here the CDR3 DNA reads TGTGCCAGCAGCTTGGACAGGGGGGGTCAGCCCCAGCATTTT. Translated: CASSLDRGGQPQHF.

V gene TRBV4-1 combines with J gene TRBJ1-2; D might be TRBD1 (6 bases). This CDR3 region has 16 residues. Germline V gene data show CDR1 as MGHRA and CDR2 as YSYEKL. V was pared by 0 bases and J by 3 bases, with 14 bases between. The CDR3 loop reads CASSQDTGLFDYGYTF. DNA for the CDR3: TGCGCCAGCAGCCAAGACACAGGGCTTTTCGACTATGGCTACACCTTC.

The chain uses TRBV25-1 and TRBJ1-2, with TRBD1 matching over 10 bases. The CDR3 consists of 15 residues. V shed 6 bases, J shed 3 bases, and the junction held 7 bases outside the gene matches. Per germline, CDR1 MGHDK and CDR2 SYGVNS. The CDR3: CASSPRTGGHYGYTF. Written as DNA, the CDR3 is TGTGCCAGCAGCCCCCGGACAGGGGGGCACTATGGCTACACCTTC.

This chain uses TRBV2 with TRBJ2-1, with 10 bases identical to TRBD1. Germline trimming cut 3 bases from V and 11 bases from J; bases unmatched to any gene: 10. CDR1 and CDR2 from the germline V gene are SNHLY and FYNNEI. The CDR3 runs 15 residues. The CDR3 coding sequence is TGTGCCAGCAGTGACGTGACAGGGGGCCCGGCTCAGCAGTTCTTC. Translated: CASSDVTGGPAQQFF.

This clone was counted between two and nine times. J is TRBJ1-4 and V is TRBV9; 9 positions match TRBD1. Germline-derived CDR1 and CDR2 are SGDLS and YYNGEE. The CDR3 is 17 amino acids. The junction had 9 bases not matched to a gene; V was cut back by 4 bases and J by 2 bases. CDR3 in DNA: TGTGCCAGCAGCCGAGGGAACGGACAGGGGACTAATGAAAAACTGTTTTTT. This gives the protein CASSRGNGQGTNEKLFF. The full variable domain, with the rest looked up from reference TRBV9 and TRBJ1-4, is DSGVTQTPKHLITATGQRVTLRCSPRSGDLSVYWYQQSLDQGLQFLIQYYNGEERAKGNILERFSAQQFPDLHSELNLSSLELGDSALYFCASSRGNGQGTNEKLFFGSGTQLSVL.

This sequence joins TRBV30 and TRBJ1-2; 7 bases are shared with TRBD1. CDR1 is GTSNPN, CDR2 SVGIG, per germline (reference sequence). The CDR3 consists of 13 residues. Trimming removed 2 bases from V and 6 bases from J; junction bases left unmatched: 6. The CDR3 DNA reads TGTGCCTGGAGTCGGACAGGTCGAAATGGCTACACCTTC. It yields the protein CAWSRTGRNGYTF.

This chain links TRBV12-3 or TRBV12-4 with TRBJ2-1; D not certain. V was cut by 3 bases and J by 5 bases, with 5 bases left in between. This CDR3 has 12 amino acids. The CDR3 region is CASSLGHNEQFF. The CDR3 DNA reads as TGTGCCAGCAGTTTGGGCCACAATGAGCAGTTCTTC.

The chain uses TRBV7-2 and TRBJ2-2, with 12 bases that match TRBD2. Germline V gives CDR1 SGHTA, CDR2 FQGNSA. V was pared by 5 bases and J by 0 bases, with 7 bases of the junction left unmatched. This CDR3 is 18 amino acids long. CDR3 amino acids: CASSPPGLAGTNTGELFF. The CDR3 DNA reads TGTGCCAGCAGCCCCCCAGGACTAGCGGGGACGAACACCGGGGAGCTGTTTTTT.

J is TRBJ1-6 and V is TRBV28; 7 bases agree with TRBD1. With 6 bases clipped from V and 6 bases from J, the junction kept 14 bases outside the gene matches. Germline V gene lookup returns CDR1 MDHEN and CDR2 SYDVKM. This CDR3 is 17 amino acids long. CDR3 coding DNA: TGTGCCAGCAGGGAGCAGGACAGGCGGCAGGGTAATTCACCCCTCCACTTT. Protein product: CASREQDRRQGNSPLHF.

This clone was seen only once. The rearrangement links TRBV28 to TRBJ1-6, with a weak D call TRBD1 (6 bases). The germline V gene encodes CDR1 MDHEN and CDR2 SYDVKM. Trimming shortened V by 2 bases and J by 5 bases, and 7 bases separated the two germline ends. There are 14 residues in the CDR3. CDR3 protein: CASSLRGNNSPLHF. CDR3 nucleotides: TGTGCCAGCAGTTTAAGGGGGAATAATTCACCCCTCCACTTT.

This chain uses TRBV2 with TRBJ1-6, with D possibly matching TRBD1 (6 bases). The CDR3 extends over 15 amino acids. The ends were cut back, 0 bases at V and 10 bases at J, with 13 bases in the middle. Germline V CDR1 and CDR2: SNHLY, FYNNEI. The CDR3 loop is CASSEADSRVSPLHF. In nucleotides, the CDR3 is TGTGCCAGCAGTGAAGCGGACAGCCGGGTATCACCCCTCCACTTT.

In nucleotides, the CDR3 is TGTGCCAGCTCACCGCTAGACGCAAATTCACCCCTCCACTTT. It encodes CASSPLDANSPLHF. V and J are TRBV18 and TRBJ1-6; D gene unclear. This CDR3 region has 14 residues. Germline V gene lookup returns CDR1 KGHSH and CDR2 LQKENI. With 3 bases removed from V and 7 bases from J, the gap between germline ends came to 10 bases.

The V and J genes are TRBV10-3 and TRBJ1-1, with D possibly TRBD1 on 6 matching bases. V lost 2 bases to trimming and J lost 1 base, with 8 bases between them. The germline V gene has CDR1 ENHRY and CDR2 SYGVKD. This CDR3 is built from 14 residues. CDR3 protein: CAISETQGNTEAFF. The CDR3 region has the DNA TGTGCCATCAGTGAGACACAGGGGAACACTGAAGCTTTCTTT.

Details on this clone: Distinct nucleotide sequences in the sample also encode this CDR3. The chain joins TRBV28 to TRBJ1-1, with a weak D call TRBD1 (5 bases). CDR1 is MDHEN, CDR2 SYDVKM, per germline. The V and J ends lost 1 base and 5 bases respectively, with 11 bases between them. The CDR3 consists of 14 residues. The CDR3 coding sequence is TGTGCCAGCAGTTTATTGGGGGGAGGGACTGAAGCTTTCTTT. It specifies CASSLLGGGTEAFF.

The genes are TRBV3-1 (or the pseudogene TRBV3-2) and TRBJ1-2; the D gene is possibly TRBD1 (6 bases). V lost 2 bases, J lost 6 bases, and 10 bases lay in between. The CDR3 extends over 13 amino acids. The germline gives CDR1 LGHDT, CDR2 YNNKEL (reference sequence). CDR3 protein: CASSQKGGDGYTF. The CDR3 nucleotides are TGTGCCAGCAGCCAAAAAGGGGGGGATGGCTACACCTTC.

The chain is built from TRBV7-9 and TRBJ2-7; no clear D. This CDR3 has 12 amino acids. The germline gives CDR1 SEHNR, CDR2 FQNEAQ (reference sequence). V was trimmed by 3 bases and J by 5 bases, leaving 8 bases between them. CDR3: CASSLEWDEQYF. The CDR3, as DNA: TGTGCCAGCAGCTTGGAGTGGGACGAGCAGTACTTC.

The rearrangement links TRBV5-6 to TRBJ1-5; D remains ambiguous. The length of the CDR3 is 14 residues. The germline gives CDR1 SGHDT, CDR2 YYEEEE. Trimming pared 1 base from V and 0 bases from J, leaving 5 bases between. As DNA, the CDR3 is TGTGCCAGCAGCTTGTTGGCTAGCAATCAGCCCCAGCATTTT. Translation: CASSLLASNQPQHF.

This chain connects TRBV18 to TRBJ1-2; 9 positions match TRBD1. J was trimmed by 7 bases and V by 3 bases; bases with no gene match: 12. The germline CDR1 and CDR2 sequences are KGHSH and LQKENI. This CDR3 spans 16 amino acids. The CDR3 spells CASSPPYRGRDFGYTF. CDR3 bases: TGTGCCAGCTCACCGCCTTACAGGGGGCGCGATTTTGGCTACACCTTC.

This chain links TRBV18 with TRBJ1-5, with D possibly being TRBD1 (5 bases). The CDR3 contains 12 residues. V was cut by 5 bases and J by 5 bases, with 7 bases left in between. CDR1 KGHSH and CDR2 LQKENI come from the germline V gene. CDR3 coding DNA: TGTGCCAGCTCATCGACAGATCAGCCCCAGCATTTT. It yields the protein CASSSTDQPQHF.